This passage covers 24 T cell receptor beta chains from one sample sequenced in a study of cytomegalovirus exposure and HLA in healthy donors. Primers: 60 Vbeta forward and 13 Jbeta reverse. Some clones are missing from TCRdb's copy, which holds only in-frame ones; the method was immunoSEQ multiplex PCR. The sample records some 110,000 clones, around 76% being singletons. The sequenced sample was PBMCs. Receptors originate from a man aged 45-65 years in good health and CMV-seropositive.

The J gene is TRBJ1-5, the V gene TRBV6-5; the D gene is possibly TRBD1 (6 bases). The CDR3 runs to 14 residues. The ends were cut back, 6 bases at V and 0 bases at J, with 9 bases in the middle. The germline CDR1 and CDR2 sequences are MNHEY and SVGAGI. The chain's CDR3 is CASRKDSSNQPQHF. CDR3 coding DNA: TGTGCCAGCAGGAAGGACAGTAGCAATCAGCCCCAGCATTTT.

J is TRBJ2-1 and V is TRBV20-1, with 9 bases matching TRBD2. CDR3 length: 11 amino acids. Germline V gives CDR1 DFQATT, CDR2 SNEGSKA (reference sequence). After removal of 6 bases from V and 9 bases from J, the junction contained 3 bases not matched to a gene. CDR3 sequence reads: CSAYSGSEQFF. The CDR3 DNA reads as TGCAGTGCCTATAGCGGGAGTGAGCAGTTCTTC.

The chain has TRBV27 and TRBJ1-1, with a possible D match to TRBD1 (6 bases). The V end was cut by 3 bases, the J end by 11 bases, with 16 bases between. CDR1 and CDR2 (germline): MNHEY, SMNVEV (reference sequence). CDR3 size: 13 residues. The CDR3 spells CASSFDRTAGAFF. CDR3 nucleotides: TGTGCCAGCAGTTTCGACAGGACCGCCGGGGCTTTCTTT.

The rearrangement links TRBV9 to TRBJ2-7, with TRBD2 as a possible D gene (6 bases). The CDR3 runs 15 residues. Germline CDR1 is SGDLS and CDR2 is YYNGEE. Trimming left V 4 bases short and J 0 bases short, with 14 bases between. CDR3 residues: CASSPGTGSSYEQYF. CDR3 sequence (DNA): TGTGCCAGCAGCCCGGGGACTGGTAGCTCCTACGAGCAGTACTTC.

On this clone: Other DNA sequences in the sample encode the same CDR3. The V and J genes are TRBV5-1 and TRBJ2-3, with 7 bases matching TRBD2. Germline V gives CDR1 SGHRS, CDR2 YFSETQ. V shed 7 bases, J shed 3 bases, and the junction held 8 bases outside the gene matches. The CDR3 runs 14 residues. CDR3: CASGTTVGTDTQYF. The DNA for the CDR3 is TGCGCCAGCGGGACTACCGTGGGGACAGATACGCAGTATTTT.

The genes are TRBV11-3 and TRBJ1-1, with TRBD1 identical over 7 bases. V was pared by 0 bases and J by 3 bases, with 10 bases of the junction left unmatched. Germline CDR1 reads SGHNT; CDR2 reads YENEEA. This CDR3 spans 17 amino acids. The CDR3 spells CASSLDLWPGGYTEAFF. The CDR3 DNA sequence: TGTGCCAGCAGCTTAGATTTGTGGCCAGGGGGTTACACTGAAGCTTTCTTT.

The rearrangement joins TRBV28 to TRBJ2-1; 8 bases fit TRBD2. Germline lookup yields CDR1 MDHEN and CDR2 SYDVKM. This CDR3 region has 16 residues. V trimming: 1 base; J trimming: 6 bases; junction bases outside the gene matches: 8. The CDR3 loop reads CASSLSSGRSPNEQFF. The CDR3 DNA follows: TGTGCCAGCAGTTTATCCAGCGGGAGATCCCCCAATGAGCAGTTCTTC.

The rearrangement joins TRBV4-3 to TRBJ2-7, with 7 bases lining up with TRBD2. The germline gives CDR1 LGHNA, CDR2 YSLEER. The V segment lost 1 base and the J segment 4 bases; nucleotides outside the gene matches: 7. The CDR3 runs 15 residues. CDR3 protein: CASSQGGGGPYEQYF. The CDR3 nucleotides read TGCGCCAGCAGCCAAGGGGGGGGAGGTCCTTACGAGCAGTACTTC.

The chain carries TRBV11-2 and TRBJ2-3, with 7 nucleotides matching TRBD2. This CDR3 contains 16 residues. Germline-derived CDR1 and CDR2 are SGHAT and FQNNGV. The J segment lost 1 base and the V segment lost 5 bases, leaving 9 bases of the junction unmatched. CDR3 sequence reads: CASSDGGRVGTDTQYF. The CDR3 nucleotides are TGTGCCAGCAGCGATGGCGGGAGAGTAGGCACAGATACGCAGTATTTT. The full variable domain, completed using reference TRBV11-2 and TRBJ2-3, is EAGVAQSPRYKIIEKRQSVAFWCNPISGHATLYWYQQILGQGPKLLIQFQNNGVVDDSQLPKDRFSAERLKGVDSTLKIQPAKLEDSAVYLCASSDGGRVGTDTQYFGPGTRLTVL.

The CDR3 spells CASSQDSAGDYNEQFF. For the CDR3, the DNA is TGCGCCAGCAGCCAAGACAGCGCCGGTGACTACAATGAGCAGTTCTTC. The rearrangement uses TRBV4-3 and TRBJ2-1, with unresolved D. The CDR3 spans 16 residues. The germline CDR1 and CDR2 sequences are LGHNA and YSLEER. V lost 0 bases and J lost 3, with 12 bases in between.

This clone has only a few counts. The chain has TRBV19 and TRBJ1-5, with a weak D call TRBD1 (5 bases). The germline V and J ends were trimmed by 2 bases and 4 bases, with 18 bases remaining between them. Germline-derived CDR1 and CDR2 are LNHDA and SQIVND (reference sequence). The CDR3 loop spans 17 amino acids. The CDR3 reads CASSIQGPSTVNQPQHF. As DNA, the CDR3 is TGTGCCAGTAGTATACAGGGCCCCAGTACGGTAAATCAGCCCCAGCATTTT.

The gene calls are TRBV25-1 and TRBJ2-7; D perhaps matches TRBD1 (5 bases). Germline CDR1 reads MGHDK; CDR2 reads SYGVNS. V lost 3 bases and J 0 bases, leaving 9 bases between the germline ends. The length of the CDR3 is 14 residues. The CDR3 sequence is CASSDTGFSYEQYF. CDR3 bases: TGTGCCAGCAGTGATACAGGCTTCTCCTACGAGCAGTACTTC.

The chain is built from TRBV7-2 and TRBJ2-4; 9 nucleotides agree with TRBD1. In germline, CDR1 is SGHTA, CDR2 FQGNSA. Losses at the gene ends were 6 bases for V and 16 bases for J; bases not matched to a gene: 10. CDR3 length: 12 amino acids. The DNA of the CDR3 is TGTGCCAGCAGTTCCGGGACAGGGCCTGCTTACTTC. This encodes CASSSGTGPAYF.

This chain links TRBV7-2 with TRBJ2-7; perhaps TRBD1 as D (5 bases). Germline-derived CDR1 and CDR2 are SGHTA and FQGNSA. Trimming pared 5 bases from V and 6 bases from J, leaving 14 bases between. CDR3 length: 13 amino acids. For the CDR3, the DNA is TGTGCCAGCAGCATTTATTCTGGGGCCGAGCAGTACTTC. Its translation is CASSIYSGAEQYF.

This chain joins TRBV28 and TRBJ1-2; D is undetermined. The CDR3 runs 13 residues. The germline V gene encodes CDR1 MDHEN and CDR2 SYDVKM. V was trimmed by 4 bases and J by 5 bases, leaving 11 bases between them. CDR3 bases: TGTGCCAGCAGTTCATTCTCGGGGTATGGCTACACCTTC. Translated, it gives CASSSFSGYGYTF.

The chain links TRBV4-1 to TRBJ1-2; 7 bases line up with TRBD1. Germline CDR1 MGHRA, CDR2 YSYEKL. V dropped 0 bases and J dropped 3; count of bases not matched to a gene: 4. There are 15 residues in the CDR3. CDR3 sequence: CASSQDGTEDYGYTF. CDR3 DNA: TGCGCCAGCAGCCAAGATGGGACAGAAGACTATGGCTACACCTTC.

This clone was counted between two and nine times. The chain joins TRBV4-1 to TRBJ2-2; the match to TRBD2 covers 10 bases. J lost 4 bases, V lost 0 bases, and 14 bases had no gene match. This CDR3 is built from 20 residues. In germline, CDR1 is MGHRA, CDR2 YSYEKL. CDR3 protein: CASSQDRRGAGGPGTGELFF. DNA for the CDR3: TGCGCCAGCAGCCAAGATAGGAGAGGAGCGGGAGGGCCGGGCACCGGGGAGCTGTTTTTT.

V usage is TRBV27 and J usage is TRBJ2-7, with 10 bases identical to TRBD2. Trimming at V came to 3 bases and at J to 1 base, leaving 3 bases not matched to a gene. Per the germline V gene, CDR1 is MNHEY and CDR2 is SMNVEV (reference sequence). The CDR3 has 15 residues. CDR3 in amino acids: CASSFSGGPSYEQYF. The CDR3 nucleotides read TGTGCCAGCAGTTTTAGCGGGGGGCCGTCCTACGAGCAGTACTTC.

This sequence joins TRBV27 and TRBJ1-5; 10 positions match TRBD1. The CDR3 is 13 amino acids. Germline CDR1 is MNHEY and CDR2 is SMNVEV (reference sequence). The CDR3 DNA reads as TGTGGACCGGGACAGGGGTGGCATCAGCCCCAGCATTTT. Translation: CGPGQGWHQPQHF.

This clone turned up a few times. The chain is built from TRBV19 and TRBJ1-3, with 7 positions matching TRBD1. This CDR3 is 16 amino acids long. Per the germline V gene, CDR1 is LNHDA and CDR2 is SQIVND (reference sequence). The junction had 5 bases not matched to a gene; V was cut back by 3 bases and J by 0 bases. CDR3 residues: CASSIPGGPSGNTIYF. CDR3 sequence (DNA): TGTGCCAGTAGTATCCCAGGGGGTCCCTCTGGAAACACCATATATTTT.

This clone was recorded a few times. The DNA of the CDR3 is TGTGCCAGCAGCTTGATCGACAGGGAAGCGGAGACCCAGTACTTC. Its protein product is CASSLIDREAETQYF. The chain joins TRBV5-6 to TRBJ2-5, with TRBD1 matching 7 bases. Losses at the gene ends were 1 base for V and 5 bases for J; bases not matched to a gene: 8. Germline V CDR1 and CDR2: SGHDT, YYEEEE. CDR3 length: 15 residues.

This clone was counted a few times. CDR3 DNA: TGTGCCAGCAGTTACACGGGACTAGCGGGAGGCAATGAGCAGTTCTTC. Its protein product is CASSYTGLAGGNEQFF. This sequence joins TRBV6-5 and TRBJ2-1; 15 bases map to TRBD2. V shed 2 bases, J shed 6 bases, and the junction held 2 bases outside the gene matches. CDR3 length: 16 amino acids. Germline loops: CDR1 MNHEY, CDR2 SVGAGI.

The chain employs TRBV18 and TRBJ1-2; 8 positions agree with TRBD1. In germline, CDR1 is KGHSH, CDR2 LQKENI. J was trimmed by 6 bases and V by 3 bases; bases with no gene match: 6. The CDR3 totals 14 residues. CDR3 sequence reads: CASSPQDRGDGYTF. The CDR3 DNA reads TGTGCCAGCTCACCGCAAGACAGGGGTGATGGCTACACCTTC.

This clone was detected once. The J gene is TRBJ2-3, the V gene TRBV9, with D possibly TRBD2 on 6 matching bases. Per the germline V gene, CDR1 is SGDLS and CDR2 is YYNGEE. V lost 3 bases and J 3 bases, leaving 11 bases between the germline ends. The length of the CDR3 is 14 residues. This chain's CDR3 is CASSAFGGTDTQYF. The DNA of the CDR3 is TGTGCCAGCAGCGCCTTCGGAGGGACAGATACGCAGTATTTT.